This entry describes one T cell receptor beta chain. This clonotype was counted between two and nine times. No cognate antigen has been identified for it. A much larger clone differs from this one at a single base, so this may be a read error. The data were taken from a study of blood T cells in healthy people across ages (dated by TCRdb to the mid-2010s). Context from the whole study: In model experiments, template switching captured roughly one uniquely barcoded TCR beta cDNA molecule for every two T cells. For two donors (one aged 18 to 29 and one aged 80 or older), the study analyzed two additional independent replicas of 1 million unique cDNA reads from the same blood draw. Four age groups were formed from the donors: young (average about 16 years), middle-aged (approximately 39), aged (roughly 56) and long-lived (about 75). To track age-related changes in TCR beta repertoire diversity, the study relied on deep sequencing normalized with unique cDNA molecular identifiers. Overall results and qualifications from the work: Bulk unsorted PBMC profiling prevented conclusive comparison of naive and antigen-experienced compartments. Because the CMV infection status of the donors was unknown, age-related changes in expanded clonotypes may potentially have been confounded. The percentage of naive T cells measured by flow cytometry correlated strongly with observed TCR beta diversity. As age increased, observed TCR beta diversity per million T cells dropped in a roughly linear way, and a significant reduction was already evident by age around 41. The long-lived group showed more naive CD4+ T cells, fewer expanded clones and increased TCR diversity than the aged group, suggesting age selection. Estimates of total diversity from one million sequenced T cells were regarded as lower bounds and underestimates.

From the cysteine through the phenylalanine, the CDR3 covers 15 amino acids. This entry keeps only the CDR3 DNA: 45 bases, framed from base 1. Trimming costs V 1 base and J 4 bases, and their ends lie 16 bases apart. According to the germline V gene (reference sequence), CDR1 reads GTSNPN and CDR2 reads SVGIG. The library was obtained by 5' RACE. Sequencing relied on an Illumina HiSeq 2500. A second PCR of roughly 6 to 12 cycles was run with a J-beta primer mix and a sample-barcoded 5' primer. A unique molecular identifier was introduced onto each TCR beta cDNA molecule by a template-switch 5' adaptor carrying 12 random nucleotides. At least 3 million CDR3-containing paired-end reads were obtained from each sample. All of the RNA was converted into first-strand cDNA using the Mint cDNA synthesis kit, with a TRBC-specific oligonucleotide serving as the primer. All cDNA was treated with uracil-DNA glycosylase and then went through a first 18-cycle PCR with the universal primers M1SS and BC2_uni_R. Per the authors' processing: For normalization, 1 million high-quality reads, each with a distinct molecular identifier, were randomly selected from each sample. Instead of being binned into consensus sequences, reads that shared molecular identifiers were thrown out. MiTCR, set to a Q25 quality threshold and the strictest error-elimination algorithm, was used for CDR3 identification, clonotype clustering and error correction. A nonparametric unseen species model using Euler transformation provided a lower-bound estimate of total TCR beta diversity. Starting from the raw public reads, TCRdb applied fastp trimming at Q25, assembled clones with MiXCR and retained in-frame beta chains. Rows are combined by CDR3 protein, so each entry shows the most common genes and DNA. TCRdb, not the authors, supplied the V and J calls. The sample records more than 450,000 distinct CDR3 sequences, 25% to 35% of which are singletons. Of the sample, approximately 4% falls within the top ten clones.

Systemically healthy Caucasian individuals from Russia, 35 to 50 in total and aged roughly 6 to 90 years, were included as donors. About 10 milliliters of peripheral blood were drawn from each donor into EDTA-treated Vacutainer tubes. Ficoll-Paque density-gradient centrifugation was used to isolate PBMCs, with at least 7 million per sample. Trizol reagent was used to extract total RNA from the PBMCs, yielding at least 6 micrograms per sample. Naive CD45RAhigh/CD27high T cell percentages were measured by flow cytometry on a PBMC aliquot from every donor. These data are also associated with another study on T cells of mothers and their children. The second study, in turn, reports: The donors were nine systemically healthy Caucasian individuals, made up of three mothers and their six children. cDNA synthesis consumed the entire amount of extracted RNA, loaded at approximately 1.5 ug RNA in each 15 ul reaction. In the second PCR, the M1S primer introduced both the sample barcodes and 2-4 random nucleotides. Over 8 million TCR beta CDR3 reads were obtained for each mother, and 2.7 million or so reads were obtained for each child. Thymic selection similarly shapes TCR recombination output in related and unrelated pairs, with minor effect from inherited differences. Normalized repertoire overlap in related mother-child pairs was always slightly higher than in unrelated mother-child pairs, but the difference was never significant. No persistent microchimeric T cell clones were detected, at a sensitivity of roughly 93 clones per million clonotypes. The study used deep NGS to compare TCR beta repertoires of mothers and children, seeking features distinguishing related mother-child pairs from unrelated individuals. Mothers averaged roughly 40 +/- 4 years of age and children averaged roughly 11 +/- 4 years. Libraries were sequenced on Illumina HiSeq 2000 with 100+100 nt paired-end reads after adapter ligation with NEBNext reagents. To prevent cross-contamination, the mother and child libraries were prepared one month apart and sequenced in separate runs. Between 500,000 and 2,000,000 distinct TCR beta clonotypes were identified per donor. Naive TCR beta clonotypes were estimated from low-frequency clonotypes matched to each donor's FACS-determined naive share, without sorting.

The rearrangement combines TRBV30 with TRBJ2-5; D gene: possibly TRBD2, on 5 matching bases. The sequence was obtained from a boy between 2 and 10 years old in good health. Sequencing input: blood. The nucleotide sequence is TGTGCCTGGAGTGCTTTCTTGGGGAGAGGAGAGACCCAGTACTTC. This encodes CAWSAFLGRGETQYF.